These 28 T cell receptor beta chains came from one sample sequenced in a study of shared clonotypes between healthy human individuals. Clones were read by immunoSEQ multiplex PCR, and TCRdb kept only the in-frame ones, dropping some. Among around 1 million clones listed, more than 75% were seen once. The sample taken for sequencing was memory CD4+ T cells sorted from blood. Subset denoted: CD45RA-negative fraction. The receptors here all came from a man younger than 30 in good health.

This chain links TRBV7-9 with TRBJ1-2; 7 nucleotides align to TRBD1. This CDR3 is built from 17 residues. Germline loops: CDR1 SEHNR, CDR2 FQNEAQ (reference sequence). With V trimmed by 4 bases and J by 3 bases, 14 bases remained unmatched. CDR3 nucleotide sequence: TGTGCCAGCAGCTCCACGGGACAGAAATACTCATACTATGGCTACACCTTC. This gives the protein CASSSTGQKYSYYGYTF.

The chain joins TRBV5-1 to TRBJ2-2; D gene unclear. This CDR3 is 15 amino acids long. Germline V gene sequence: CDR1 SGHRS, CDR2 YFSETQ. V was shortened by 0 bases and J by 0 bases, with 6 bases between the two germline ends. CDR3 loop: CASSLELSNTGELFF. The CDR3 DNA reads TGCGCCAGCAGCTTGGAGCTTTCGAACACCGGGGAGCTGTTTTTT.

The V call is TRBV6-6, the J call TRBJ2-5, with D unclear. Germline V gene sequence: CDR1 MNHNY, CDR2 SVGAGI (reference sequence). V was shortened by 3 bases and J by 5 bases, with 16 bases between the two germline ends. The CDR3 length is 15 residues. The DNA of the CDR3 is TGTGCCAGCAGTTATTCGTCCCTGCAAGGGGAGACCCAGTACTTC. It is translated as CASSYSSLQGETQYF.

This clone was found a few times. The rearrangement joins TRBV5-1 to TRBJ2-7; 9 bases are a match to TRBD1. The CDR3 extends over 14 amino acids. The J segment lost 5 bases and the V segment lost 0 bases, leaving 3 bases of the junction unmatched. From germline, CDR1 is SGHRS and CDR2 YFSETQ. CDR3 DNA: TGCGCCAGCAGCTTGGGACAGGGGGACGACGAGCAGTACTTC. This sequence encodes CASSLGQGDDEQYF. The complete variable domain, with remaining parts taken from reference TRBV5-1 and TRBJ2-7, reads KAGVTQTPRYLIKTRGQQVTLSCSPISGHRSVSWYQQTPGQGLQFLFEYFSETQRNKGNFPGRFSGRQFSNSRSEMNVSTLELGDSALYLCASSLGQGDDEQYFGPGTRLTVT.

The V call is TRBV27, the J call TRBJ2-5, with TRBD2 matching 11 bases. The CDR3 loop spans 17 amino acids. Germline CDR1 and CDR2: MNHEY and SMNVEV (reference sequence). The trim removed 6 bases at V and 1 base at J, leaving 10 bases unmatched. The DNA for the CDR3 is TGTGCCAGCAGGGGACTAGCGGCCCCGACCCCCCAAGAGACCCAGTACTTC. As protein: CASRGLAAPTPQETQYF.

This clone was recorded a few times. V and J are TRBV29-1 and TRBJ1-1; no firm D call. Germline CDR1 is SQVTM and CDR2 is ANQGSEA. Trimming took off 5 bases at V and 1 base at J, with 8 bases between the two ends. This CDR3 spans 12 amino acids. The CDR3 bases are TGCAGCGTTCAACATTCGAACACTGAAGCTTTCTTT. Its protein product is CSVQHSNTEAFF.

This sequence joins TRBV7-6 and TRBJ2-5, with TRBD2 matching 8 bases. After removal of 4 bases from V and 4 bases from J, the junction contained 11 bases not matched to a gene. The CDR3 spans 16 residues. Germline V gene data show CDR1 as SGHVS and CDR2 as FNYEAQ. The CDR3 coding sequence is TGTGCCAGCAGCTCCAAGAGAGCGGGAGAGGGAGAGACCCAGTACTTC. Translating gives CASSSKRAGEGETQYF.

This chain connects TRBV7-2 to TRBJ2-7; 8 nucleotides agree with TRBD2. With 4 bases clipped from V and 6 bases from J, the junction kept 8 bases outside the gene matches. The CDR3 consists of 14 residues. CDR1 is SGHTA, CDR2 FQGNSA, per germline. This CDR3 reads CASSSTSSGSEQYF. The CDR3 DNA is TGTGCCAGCAGCTCCACATCCAGCGGGAGCGAGCAGTACTTC. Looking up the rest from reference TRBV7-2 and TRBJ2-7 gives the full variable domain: GAGVSQSPSNKVTEKGKDVELRCDPISGHTALYWYRQSLGQGLEFLIYFQGNSAPDKSGLPSDRFSAERTGGSVSTLTIQRTQQEDSAVYLCASSSTSSGSEQYFGPGTRLTVT.

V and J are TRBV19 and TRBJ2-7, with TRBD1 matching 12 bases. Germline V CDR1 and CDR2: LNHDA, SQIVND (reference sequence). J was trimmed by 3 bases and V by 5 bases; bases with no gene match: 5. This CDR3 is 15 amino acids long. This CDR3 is CASSRDRGRGYEQYF. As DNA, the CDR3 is TGTGCCAGTAGTCGGGACAGGGGGCGCGGCTACGAGCAGTACTTC.

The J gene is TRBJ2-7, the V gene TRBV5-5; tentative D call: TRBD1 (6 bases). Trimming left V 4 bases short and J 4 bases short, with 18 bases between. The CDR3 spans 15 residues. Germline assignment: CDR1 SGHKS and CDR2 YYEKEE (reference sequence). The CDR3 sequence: CASSIGQPALYEQYF. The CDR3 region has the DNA TGTGCCAGCAGCATAGGACAGCCCGCCCTTTACGAGCAGTACTTC.

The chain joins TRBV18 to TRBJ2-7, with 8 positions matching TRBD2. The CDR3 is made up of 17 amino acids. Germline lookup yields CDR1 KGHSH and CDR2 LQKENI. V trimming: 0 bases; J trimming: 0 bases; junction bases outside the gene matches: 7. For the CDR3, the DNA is TGTGCCAGCTCACCACCGCGGTTGCGGGGGGCCTCCTACGAGCAGTACTTC. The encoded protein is CASSPPRLRGASYEQYF.

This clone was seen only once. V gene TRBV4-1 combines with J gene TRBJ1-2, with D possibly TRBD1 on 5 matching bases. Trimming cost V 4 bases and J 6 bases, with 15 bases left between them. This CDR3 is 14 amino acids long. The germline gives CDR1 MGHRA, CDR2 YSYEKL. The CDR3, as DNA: TGCGCCAGCAGCCGGTCGGTTTGGGGGGATGGCTACACCTTC. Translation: CASSRSVWGDGYTF.

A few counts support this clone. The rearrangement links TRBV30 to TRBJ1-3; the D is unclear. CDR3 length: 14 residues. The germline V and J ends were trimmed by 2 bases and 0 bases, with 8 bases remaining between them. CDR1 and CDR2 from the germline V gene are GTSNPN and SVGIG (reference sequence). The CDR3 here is CAWSTQISGNTIYF. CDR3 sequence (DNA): TGTGCCTGGAGTACACAGATCTCTGGAAACACCATATATTTT.

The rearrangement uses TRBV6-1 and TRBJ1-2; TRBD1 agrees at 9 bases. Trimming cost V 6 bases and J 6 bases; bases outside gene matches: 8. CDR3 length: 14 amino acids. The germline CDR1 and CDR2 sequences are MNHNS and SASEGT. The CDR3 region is CASSPGTGINGYTF. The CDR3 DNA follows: TGTGCCAGCAGCCCTGGGACAGGGATCAATGGCTACACCTTC.

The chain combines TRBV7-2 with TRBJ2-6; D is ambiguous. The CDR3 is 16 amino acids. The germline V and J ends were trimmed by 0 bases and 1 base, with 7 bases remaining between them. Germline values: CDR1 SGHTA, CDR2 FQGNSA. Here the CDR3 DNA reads TGTGCCAGCAGCTTAGCGCGTGCGTCTGGGGCCAACGTCCTGACTTTC. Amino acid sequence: CASSLARASGANVLTF.

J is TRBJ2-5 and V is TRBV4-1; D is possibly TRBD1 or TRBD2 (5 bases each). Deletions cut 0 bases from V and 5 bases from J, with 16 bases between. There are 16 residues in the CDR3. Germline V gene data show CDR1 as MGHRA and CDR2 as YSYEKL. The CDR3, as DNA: TGCGCCAGCAGCCAAGACCATTCGAGGGGCCGGGAGACCCAGTACTTC. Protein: CASSQDHSRGRETQYF.

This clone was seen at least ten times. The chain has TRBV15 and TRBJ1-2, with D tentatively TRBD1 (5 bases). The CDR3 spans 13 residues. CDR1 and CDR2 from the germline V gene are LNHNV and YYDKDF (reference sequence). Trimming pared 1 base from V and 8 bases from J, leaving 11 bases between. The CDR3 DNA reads TGTGCCACCAGCAGAGTGGGGACGGAAGGCTACACCTTC. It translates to CATSRVGTEGYTF.

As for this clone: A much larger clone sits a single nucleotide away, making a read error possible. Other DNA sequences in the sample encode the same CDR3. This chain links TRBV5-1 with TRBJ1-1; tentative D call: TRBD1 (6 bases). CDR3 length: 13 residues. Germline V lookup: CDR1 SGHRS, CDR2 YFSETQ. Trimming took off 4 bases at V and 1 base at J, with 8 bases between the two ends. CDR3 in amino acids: CASSRGQNTEAFF. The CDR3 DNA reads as TGCGCCAGCAGCAGGGGACAGAACACTGAAGCTTTCTTT.

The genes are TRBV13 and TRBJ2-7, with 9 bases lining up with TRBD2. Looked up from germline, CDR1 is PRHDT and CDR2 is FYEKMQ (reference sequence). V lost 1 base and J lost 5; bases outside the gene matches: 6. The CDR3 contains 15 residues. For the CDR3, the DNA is TGTGCCAGCAGCTTAGCTAGCGGGATACAAGACGAGCAGTACTTC. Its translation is CASSLASGIQDEQYF.

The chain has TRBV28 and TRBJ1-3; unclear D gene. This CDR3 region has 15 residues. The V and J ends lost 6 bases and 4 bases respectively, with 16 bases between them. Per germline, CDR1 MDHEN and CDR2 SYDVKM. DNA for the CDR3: TGTGCCAGCAGACCCCACGACCCCCGGGGAAACACCATATATTTT. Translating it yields CASRPHDPRGNTIYF.

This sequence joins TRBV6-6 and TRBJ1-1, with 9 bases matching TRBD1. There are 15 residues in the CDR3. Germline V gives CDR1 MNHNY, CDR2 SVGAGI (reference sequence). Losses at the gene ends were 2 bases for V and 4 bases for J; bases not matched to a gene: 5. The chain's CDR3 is CASSYPGQGSTEAFF. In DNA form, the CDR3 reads TGTGCCAGCAGTTACCCGGGACAGGGATCCACTGAAGCTTTCTTT.

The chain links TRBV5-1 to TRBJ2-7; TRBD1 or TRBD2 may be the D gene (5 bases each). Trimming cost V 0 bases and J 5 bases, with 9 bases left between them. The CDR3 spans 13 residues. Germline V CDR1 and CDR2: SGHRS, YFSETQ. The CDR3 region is CASSLDRGDEQYF. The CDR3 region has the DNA TGCGCCAGCAGCTTGGATCGGGGCGACGAGCAGTACTTC. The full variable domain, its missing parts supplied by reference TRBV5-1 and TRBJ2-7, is KAGVTQTPRYLIKTRGQQVTLSCSPISGHRSVSWYQQTPGQGLQFLFEYFSETQRNKGNFPGRFSGRQFSNSRSEMNVSTLELGDSALYLCASSLDRGDEQYFGPGTRLTVT.

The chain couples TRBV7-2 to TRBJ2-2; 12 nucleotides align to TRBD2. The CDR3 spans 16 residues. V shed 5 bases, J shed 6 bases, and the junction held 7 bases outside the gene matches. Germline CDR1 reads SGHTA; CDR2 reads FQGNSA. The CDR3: CASSPRLAGAPGELFF. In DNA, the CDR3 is TGTGCCAGCAGCCCCCGACTAGCGGGAGCCCCCGGGGAGCTGTTTTTT.

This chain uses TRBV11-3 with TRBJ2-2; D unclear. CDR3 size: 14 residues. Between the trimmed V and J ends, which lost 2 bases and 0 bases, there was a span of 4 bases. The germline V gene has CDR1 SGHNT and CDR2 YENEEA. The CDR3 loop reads CASSLYSNTGELFF. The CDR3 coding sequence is TGTGCCAGCAGCTTATATTCGAACACCGGGGAGCTGTTTTTT.

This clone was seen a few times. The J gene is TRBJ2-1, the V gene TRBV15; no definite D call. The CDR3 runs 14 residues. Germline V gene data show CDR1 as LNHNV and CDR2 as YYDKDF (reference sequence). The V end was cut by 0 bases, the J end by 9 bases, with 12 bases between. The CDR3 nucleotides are TGTGCCACCAGCAGAGATGGCCCCGTGGGTGAGCAGTTCTTC. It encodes CATSRDGPVGEQFF. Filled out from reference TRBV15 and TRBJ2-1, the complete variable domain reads DAMVIQNPRYQVTQFGKPVTLSCSQTLNHNVMYWYQQKSSQAPKLLFHYYDKDFNNEADTPDNFQSRRPNTSFCFLDIRSPGLGDTAMYLCATSRDGPVGEQFFGPGTRLTVL.

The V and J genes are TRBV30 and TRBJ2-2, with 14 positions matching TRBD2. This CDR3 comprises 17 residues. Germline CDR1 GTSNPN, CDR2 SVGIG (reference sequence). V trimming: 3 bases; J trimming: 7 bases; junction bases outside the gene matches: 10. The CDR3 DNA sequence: TGTGCCTGGAGGCCCGGGACTAGCGGGAGTTTTAGCGGGGAGCTGTTTTTT. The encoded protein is CAWRPGTSGSFSGELFF.

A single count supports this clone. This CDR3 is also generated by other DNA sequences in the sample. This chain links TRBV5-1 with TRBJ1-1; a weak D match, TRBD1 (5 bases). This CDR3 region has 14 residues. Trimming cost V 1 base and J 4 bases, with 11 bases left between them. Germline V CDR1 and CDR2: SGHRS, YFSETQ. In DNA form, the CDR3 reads TGCGCCAGCAGCTTGCGGGGGGTGGGCACTGAAGCTTTCTTT. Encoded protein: CASSLRGVGTEAFF. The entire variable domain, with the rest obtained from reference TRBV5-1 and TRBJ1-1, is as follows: KAGVTQTPRYLIKTRGQQVTLSCSPISGHRSVSWYQQTPGQGLQFLFEYFSETQRNKGNFPGRFSGRQFSNSRSEMNVSTLELGDSALYLCASSLRGVGTEAFFGQGTRLTVV.

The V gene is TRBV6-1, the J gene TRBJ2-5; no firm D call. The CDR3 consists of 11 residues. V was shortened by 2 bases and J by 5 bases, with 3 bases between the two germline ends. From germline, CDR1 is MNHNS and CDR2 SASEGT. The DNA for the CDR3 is TGTGCCAGCAGTGAATGGGAGACCCAGTACTTC. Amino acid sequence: CASSEWETQYF.